This is a list of T cell receptor beta chains from one sample in a study of human T cells and chemical hapten exposure. TCRdb analysed the RACE reads with MiXCR anew, one entry per CDR3 protein. The sample yields approximately 79,000 distinct CDR3 sequences, 9% to 12% seen once. Source: whole blood, taken in connection with sensitization to the hapten diphenylcyclopropenone (DPC). These TCRs come from a woman aged 45-60 years with alopecia areata. Some clones in this sample may be carry-over from other donors' samples. CDR3s include the opening cysteine and the closing phenylalanine or tryptophan. The order of the fields is V gene, clone size, J gene, D gene, CDR3 DNA, CDR3 protein. D genes are given only for firm matches. A row's size may be missing; if present it is once, few, many or a size class.

TRBV7-2,NA,TRBJ2-3,TRBD2,TGTGCCAGCAGCGGCAGCGGGGCTAGCACAGATACGCAGTATTTT,CASSGSGASTDTQYF
TRBV12-3/TRBV12-4,many,TRBJ1-5,NA,TGTGCCAGCAGTCCCCGGGACCGCCATCAGCCCCAGCATTTT,CASSPRDRHQPQHF
TRBV14,few,TRBJ2-5,NA,TGTGCCAGCAGCCAAGGGTCCTTCCGTCCAGGGATCCAAGAGACCCAGTACTTC,CASSQGSFRPGIQETQYF
TRBV20-1,few,TRBJ2-7,NA,TGCAGTGCTAGAGTAGAGACCCCGGGGGTGCAGTACTTC,CSARVETPGVQYF
TRBV18,many,TRBJ1-1,NA,TGTGCCAGCTCCCCCGCGGGGACTGAAGCTTTCTTT,CASSPAGTEAFF
TRBV5-4,few,TRBJ1-1,NA,TGTGCCAGCAGCTTACCGGGACCAGGGAACACTGAAGCTTTCTTT,CASSLPGPGNTEAFF
TRBV7-9,many,TRBJ1-5,NA,TGTGCCAGCAGCCCCATCGATCAGCCCCAGCATTTT,CASSPIDQPQHF
TRBV29-1,NA,TRBJ2-2,NA,TGCAGCGGAGGCGACGGGGAGCTGTTTTTT,CSGGDGELFF
TRBV4-3,many,TRBJ2-7,TRBD1,TGCGCCAGCAGCCAAGAGGACAGGAGAAACTACGAGCAGTACTTC,CASSQEDRRNYEQYF
TRBV6-1,few,TRBJ2-3,NA,TGTGCCAGCAGTGGTCGGGGAACTAGCACAGATACGCAGTATTTT,CASSGRGTSTDTQYF
TRBV7-9,NA,TRBJ2-2,TRBD1,TGTGCCAGCAGCCCCCCCTTGGGACAGGGGTACACCGGGGAGCTGTTTTTT,CASSPPLGQGYTGELFF
TRBV20-1,few,TRBJ2-7,NA,TGCAGTGCTAGTTTGAAGGGGGGACGGGAGCAGTACTTC,CSASLKGGREQYF
TRBV2,many,TRBJ2-1,TRBD2,TGTGCCAGCAGACCCGGGACGGTGTTCTCTAGCGGGAAGTCCAATGAGCAGTTCTTC,CASRPGTVFSSGKSNEQFF
TRBV7-2,few,TRBJ2-1,NA,TGTGCCAGCAGCTCCTCCCCCCAGTACAAGAATGAGCAGTTCTTC,CASSSSPQYKNEQFF
TRBV6-5,NA,TRBJ1-2,NA,TGTGCCAGCAGTTACAGGAAATACTATGGCTACACCTTC,CASSYRKYYGYTF
TRBV28,few,TRBJ1-2,TRBD1,TGTGCCAGCAGTTTTCCCTCCGGGACAGGGTACGGCTACACCTTC,CASSFPSGTGYGYTF
TRBV5-1,once,TRBJ1-1,NA,TGCGCCAGCAGCTCGTTATCAGGGTCGAACACTGAAGCTTTCTTT,CASSSLSGSNTEAFF
TRBV28,few,TRBJ2-7,TRBD2,TGTGCCAGCAGTTTATACCAGTCCCGACTAGCGGAGCCAAAGTACGAGCAGTACTTC,CASSLYQSRLAEPKYEQYF
TRBV12-3/TRBV12-4,many,TRBJ1-5,TRBD1,TGTGCCAGCAGCACGGGGACAGGGGGTAGCAATCAGCCCCAGCATTTT,CASSTGTGGSNQPQHF
TRBV10-3,NA,TRBJ2-7,NA,TGTGCCATCAGTCAGGGTTACGAGCAGTACTTC,CAISQGYEQYF
TRBV20-1,NA,TRBJ2-7,NA,TGCAGCCCTAAGGTACAGAATACCTACGAGCAGTACTTC,CSPKVQNTYEQYF
TRBV6-2/TRBV6-3,few,TRBJ2-6,TRBD1,TGTGCCAGCAGTCGACAGGGGGCCGTTAGTGGGGCCAACGTCCTGACTTTC,CASSRQGAVSGANVLTF
TRBV18,few,TRBJ2-1,NA,TGTGCCAGCTCACCCGGGACTTCCCCCGCCAATGAGCAGTTCTTC,CASSPGTSPANEQFF
TRBV5-1,NA,TRBJ2-1,TRBD2,TGCGCCAGCAGCCAGGGACTAGTAATCTACAATGAGCAGTTCTTC,CASSQGLVIYNEQFF
TRBV12-3/TRBV12-4,few,TRBJ2-7,TRBD2,TGTGCCAGCAGCTCGACTAGCGGCTCCTACGAGCAGTACTTC,CASSSTSGSYEQYF
TRBV7-2,many,TRBJ1-3,NA,TGTGCCAGCAGCCCCGCCGGGCCTCTCTCTGGAAACACCATATATTTT,CASSPAGPLSGNTIYF
TRBV12-3/TRBV12-4,many,TRBJ2-2,TRBD2,TGTGCCAGCAGTTTAGCGGGAGGGCTTGGCGGGGAGCTGTTTTTT,CASSLAGGLGGELFF
TRBV19,few,TRBJ1-3,NA,TGTGCCAGTAGTATAGATCACCGCAGGGTTGGAGGAAACACCATATATTTT,CASSIDHRRVGGNTIYF
TRBV20-1,many,TRBJ1-5,NA,TGCAGTGCTCTCAGGACGGTTGATCAGCCCCAGCATTTT,CSALRTVDQPQHF
TRBV5-1,many,TRBJ1-5,TRBD1,TGCGCCAGCAGCTTGGCCCCGACAGGGGATAGCAATCAGCCCCAGCATTTT,CASSLAPTGDSNQPQHF
TRBV18,few,TRBJ1-5,NA,TGTGCCAGCTCACCCGCCGGGTCTTTGTTTGATCAGCCCCAGCATTTT,CASSPAGSLFDQPQHF
TRBV29-1,NA,TRBJ2-2,TRBD2,TGCAGCGTTGATCCTAGCGGAACCGCGAACACCGGGGAGCTGTTTTTT,CSVDPSGTANTGELFF
TRBV23-1,many,TRBJ2-5,NA,TGCGCCAGCAGTCAAGCAGGGACCCGTCAAGAGACCCAGTACTTC,CASSQAGTRQETQYF
TRBV7-9,NA,TRBJ2-3,TRBD2,TGTGCCAGCAGCTTCTACGGACTAGCGGGAGTATGGGGCACAGATACGCAGTATTTT,CASSFYGLAGVWGTDTQYF
TRBV10-3,NA,TRBJ1-1,NA,TGTGCCATCACCCAGAAGCCCAACACTGAAGCTTTCTTT,CAITQKPNTEAFF
TRBV5-1,NA,TRBJ2-3,NA,TGCGCCAGCAGCCTCTCCTCGGGGGGCGCTTCGAATACGCAGTATTTT,CASSLSSGGASNTQYF
TRBV27,NA,TRBJ2-1,NA,TGTGCCAGCAGTTTATCTAGCGCGCTACCTTTTAATGAGCAGTTCTTC,CASSLSSALPFNEQFF
TRBV11-2,NA,TRBJ2-1,NA,TGTACCAGCAGCTCCTCTCCCGATTTAGGGCAGTTCTTC,CTSSSSPDLGQFF
TRBV10-2,many,TRBJ2-3,NA,TGCGCCAGCAGCCTTGGGGGTCCCGGCCCAGATACGCAGTATTTT,CASSLGGPGPDTQYF
TRBV7-6,few,TRBJ1-3,NA,TGTGCCAGCAGCTTATACGACAGCCAGAGCTCTGGAAACACCATATATTTT,CASSLYDSQSSGNTIYF
TRBV5-8,NA,TRBJ2-3,NA,TGTGCCGCGCGAGGGATGGGCACAGATACGCAGTATTTT,CAARGMGTDTQYF
TRBV12-3/TRBV12-4,few,TRBJ2-7,NA,TGTGCCAGCAGTTTATTGGGCTACGAGCAGTACTTC,CASSLLGYEQYF
TRBV7-2,few,TRBJ2-7,NA,TGTGCCAGCAGCTTAGGGGGGACGGGCAACTACGAGCAGTACTTC,CASSLGGTGNYEQYF
TRBV7-9,medium-sized,TRBJ2-1,TRBD1,TGTGCCAGCAACGCCGGGACAGCTGCGGAGCAGTTCTTC,CASNAGTAAEQFF
TRBV7-9,many,TRBJ1-1,TRBD1,TGTGCCAGCACCTCACAGGGGGTGGGTACTGAAGCTTTCTTT,CASTSQGVGTEAFF
TRBV28,few,TRBJ1-3,TRBD1,TGTGCCAGCAGTTTATTGACCCCAACAGGGGGCGGAGGAAACACCATATATTTT,CASSLLTPTGGGGNTIYF
TRBV11-3,few,TRBJ2-5,TRBD2,TGTGCCAGCAGCTTGAGAAGCGGGAGGGCCGGGGAGACCCAGTACTTC,CASSLRSGRAGETQYF
TRBV18,few,TRBJ2-1,TRBD1,TGTGCCAGCTCACCCCGCTCAGGACAGGGACCCTACAATGAGCAGTTCTTC,CASSPRSGQGPYNEQFF
TRBV27,few,TRBJ2-2,NA,TGTGCCAGCAGTTTACCACAAACCCCGAACACCGGGGAGCTGTTTTTT,CASSLPQTPNTGELFF
TRBV4-1,NA,TRBJ2-5,NA,TGCGCCAGCAGCCAAGATGGAGGGGGCGTAGAGACCCAGTACTTC,CASSQDGGGVETQYF
TRBV29-1,NA,TRBJ2-2,NA,TGCAGCGTTGGGGTCGCCGGGGAGCTGTTTTTT,CSVGVAGELFF
TRBV7-2,NA,TRBJ1-5,NA,TGTGCCAGCAGCTTAGCAGGGCGTAGCAATCAGCCCCAGCATTTT,CASSLAGRSNQPQHF
TRBV12-3/TRBV12-4,many,TRBJ1-4,NA,TGTGCCAGCAGTCGACAGACAACTAATGAAAAACTGTTTTTT,CASSRQTTNEKLFF
TRBV10-1,NA,TRBJ2-3,NA,TGCGCCAGCAGTGCAAGGGACCCAGATACGCAGTATTTT,CASSARDPDTQYF
TRBV10-1,NA,TRBJ2-1,TRBD2,TGCGCCAGCAGCGAGCGGGGAGGTAGGGAGCAGGTCTTC,CASSERGGREQVF